The clone carrying this T cell receptor (beta chain) was seen a handful of times. Its specificity is not known. The data were obtained in a study of metastatic and nonmetastatic thyroid tumors. V was shortened by 5 bases and J by 3 bases, with 26 bases between the two germline ends. The germline V gene has CDR1 MDHEN and CDR2 SYDVKM. The CDR3 loop spans 18 amino acids. Thyroid surgery had not been preceded by any treatment in any patient. Notes on the study in general: According to reports, the diversity of TCR beta was significantly higher in malignant thyroid tumors than in benign nodules, and this held in both blood and tumor samples.

Original processing methods: To classify distant metastasis in papillary thyroid cancer, a model was built from CDR3 differences across clinicopathological groups. Through MiXCR, TCRdb re-clonotyped the PCR reads. Here the V and J calls rest on TCRdb's processing, not on the authors' analysis. Seen here are around 23,000 clones, around 30% observed once, and the top ten hold 4.5% to 5.5%. The chain recombines TRBV28 with TRBJ2-7; D is possibly TRBD2 (6 bases). The sample consisted of tumor tissue. This receptor was identified in a female donor with papillary thyroid cancer or a benign thyroid nodule (not recorded which). Some clones in this sample may be carry-over from other donors' samples. CDR3 nucleotide sequence: TGTGCCAGCAGTCCACTAATCGGGACTCCGGACACGAACTACGAGCAGTACTTC. Translation gives CASSPLIGTPDTNYEQYF. Combining the CDR3 with reference TRBV28 and TRBJ2-7 gives the whole variable domain DVKVTQSSRYLVKRTGEKVFLECVQDMDHENMFWYRQDPGLGLRLIYFSYDVKMKEKGDIPEGYSVSREKKERFSLILESASTNQTSMYLCASSPLIGTPDTNYEQYFGPGTRLTVT.